These T cell receptor beta chains were read from a single sample in a study of early T cells in non-severe SARS-CoV-2 infection. TCRdb itself ran the 5' RACE reads through MiXCR, one entry per CDR3 protein. In the table there are tens of thousands of distinct CDR3 sequences, about a tenth of which are singletons. Sequenced input: whole blood. Receptors originate from an adult who was a healthcare worker with PCR-confirmed SARS-CoV-2 infection or an uninfected control (not recorded which). The CDR3 runs from the conserved cysteine through the conserved F or W. A D gene is named only where the DNA matches it firmly. A clone size is listed for some rows: how often the clone was seen (once, few, many), or a class if it is expanded.

J	D	size	V	DNA	CDR3
TRBJ2-3	.	.	TRBV5-1	TGCGCCAGCAGCTTGCAAACTCTCTCCGGACAAGATACGCAGTATTTT	CASSLQTLSGQDTQYF
TRBJ1-5	TRBD1	many	TRBV2	TGTGCCAGCAATGGGCCCGGGACAGGGCAGCCCCAGCATTTT	CASNGPGTGQPQHF
TRBJ2-1	.	many	TRBV29-1	TGCAGCCCGCGTCCCCTAAGGGAGCAGTTCTTC	CSPRPLREQFF
TRBJ1-4	.	many	TRBV7-9	TGTGCCAGCAGCTCAAGTCGGATGGACCGCGCTAATGAAAAACTGTTTTTT	CASSSSRMDRANEKLFF
TRBJ2-1	TRBD2	.	TRBV4-2	TGTGCCAGCAGCCCCCGGGGACTAGCGTCCCATGAGCAGTTCTTC	CASSPRGLASHEQFF
TRBJ2-1	TRBD2	many	TRBV14	TGTGCCAGCAGCCAACCACTAGCGGGGGACCACAATGAGCAGTTCTTC	CASSQPLAGDHNEQFF
TRBJ2-3	TRBD1	many	TRBV11-2	TGTGCCAGCAGCTTAGTCGGGACAGGAGGAGATACGCAGTATTTT	CASSLVGTGGDTQYF
TRBJ1-1	TRBD1	many	TRBV7-9	TGTGCCAGCAGCTTCCGGGACAGAGGTGAAGCTTTCTTT	CASSFRDRGEAFF
TRBJ1-5	TRBD1	many	TRBV25-1	TGTGCCAGCAGTGGAGGGGGTGAGGGGGCGAGCAATCAGCCCCAGCATTTT	CASSGGGEGASNQPQHF
TRBJ2-3	TRBD2	.	TRBV4-2	TGTGCCAGCAGCCTCCTTAGCGGGGGGTTTACAGATACGCAGTATTTT	CASSLLSGGFTDTQYF
TRBJ2-1	TRBD2	many	TRBV7-9	TGTGCCAGCAGTCCGGGACTAGCGTCTTCCTACAATGAGCAGTTCTTC	CASSPGLASSYNEQFF
TRBJ2-7	.	few	TRBV9	TGTGCCAGCAGCGCTGGGCCCGAAGCCTACGAGCAGTACTTC	CASSAGPEAYEQYF
TRBJ2-1	.	many	TRBV11-1	TGTGCCAGCAGCTTGGCAGGGAACCACAACGAGCAGTTCTTC	CASSLAGNHNEQFF
TRBJ2-3	.	many	TRBV18	TGTGCCAGCTCACCACTTGAGGGGGGACTTATCACAGATACGCAGTATTTT	CASSPLEGGLITDTQYF
TRBJ2-3	TRBD2	.	TRBV20-1	TGCAGTGCCAAGACTAGCGACAGAGATACGCAGTATTTT	CSAKTSDRDTQYF
TRBJ2-3	.	.	TRBV5-4	TGTGCCAGCAGCTCGGACAGTTTAGATACGCAGTATTTT	CASSSDSLDTQYF
TRBJ2-4	TRBD1	many	TRBV13	TGTGCCAGCAGTTCCTTCCGGGACAGGGATATTCCCCTCCTGTTCTTC	CASSSFRDRDIPLLFF
TRBJ2-6	.	.	TRBV6-2/TRBV6-3	TGTGCCAGCAGTTACAGTAGCTCTGGGGCCAACGTCCTGACTTTC	CASSYSSSGANVLTF
TRBJ2-3	.	.	TRBV20-1	TGCAGTGCTAGATACCAGAGTAGCACAGATACGCAGTATTTT	CSARYQSSTDTQYF
TRBJ2-7	.	many	TRBV3-1	TGTGCCAGCAGCCAACCCTACGAGCAGTACTTC	CASSQPYEQYF
TRBJ2-3	TRBD2	.	TRBV4-1	TGCGCCAGCAGCCACGGAGCGGGGGGGAGGAACACAGATACGCAGTATTTT	CASSHGAGGRNTDTQYF
TRBJ1-1	.	many	TRBV20-1	TGCAGTGCTTCCAGCAACAGACAGAACACTGAAGCTTTCTTT	CSASSNRQNTEAFF
TRBJ2-7	TRBD2	.	TRBV6-1	TGTGCCAGCACCATGACTAGCGGGGGATCCTACGAGCAGTACTTC	CASTMTSGGSYEQYF
TRBJ2-7	.	.	TRBV7-9	TGTGCCAGCAGCCATGCGGCGGGAACCAACGAGCAGTACTTC	CASSHAAGTNEQYF
TRBJ2-7	TRBD1	.	TRBV6-6	TGTGCCAGCAATCGCCCACAGGGGGAACAGTACTTC	CASNRPQGEQYF
TRBJ2-1	.	few	TRBV7-2	TGTGCCAGCAGCTGGGTGGTTCCCAATGAGCAGTTCTTC	CASSWVVPNEQFF
TRBJ1-2	.	.	TRBV6-1	TGTGCCAGCAGTGAAGGATGGGGCTGGAGCTACACCTTC	CASSEGWGWSYTF
TRBJ2-7	.	many	TRBV19	TGTGCCAGTAGTGTACAAGGGTCAGGGAAAACCTACGAGCAGTACTTC	CASSVQGSGKTYEQYF
TRBJ2-7	.	many	TRBV5-1	TGCGCCAGCAGCTCGCCAGGACACCTCTACGAGCAGTACTTC	CASSSPGHLYEQYF
TRBJ2-4	.	many	TRBV19	TGTGCCAGTAGTTCCCCGGGAGCCAAAAACATTCAGTACTTC	CASSSPGAKNIQYF
TRBJ1-3	.	many	TRBV12-3/TRBV12-4	TGTGCCAGCACCCTCGACAGATACTCTGGAAACACCATATATTTT	CASTLDRYSGNTIYF
TRBJ1-2	.	.	TRBV29-1	TGCAGCGCACGGGGCGATAGCTATGGCTACACCTTC	CSARGDSYGYTF
TRBJ2-3	TRBD2	few	TRBV20-1	TGCAGTGCTAGAGAAAGGACTAGCGTTGATACGCAGTATTTT	CSARERTSVDTQYF
TRBJ2-3	TRBD2	.	TRBV2	TGTGCCAGCAGGGGTAGCGGGGGCGGCACAGATACGCAGTATTTT	CASRGSGGGTDTQYF
TRBJ1-1	.	.	TRBV6-6	TGTGCCAGCAGTTCAAGGGGTATAGGTGAAGCTTTCTTT	CASSSRGIGEAFF
TRBJ1-4	.	few	TRBV2	TGTGCCAGCAGTGAGCTCACAACTAATGAAAAACTGTTTTTT	CASSELTTNEKLFF
TRBJ1-6	.	many	TRBV18	TGTGCCAGCTCCCCGGGGGCAAATAAACCCCTCCACTTT	CASSPGANKPLHF